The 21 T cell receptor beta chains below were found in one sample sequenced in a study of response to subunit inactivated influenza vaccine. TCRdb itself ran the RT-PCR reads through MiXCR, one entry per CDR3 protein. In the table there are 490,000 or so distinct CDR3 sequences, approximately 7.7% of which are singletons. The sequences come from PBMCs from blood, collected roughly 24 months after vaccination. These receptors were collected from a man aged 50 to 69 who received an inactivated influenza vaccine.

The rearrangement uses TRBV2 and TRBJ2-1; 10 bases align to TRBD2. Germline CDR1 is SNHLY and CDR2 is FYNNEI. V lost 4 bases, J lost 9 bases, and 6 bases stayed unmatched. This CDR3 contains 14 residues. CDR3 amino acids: CASSVGTSVGEQFF. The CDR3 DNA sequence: TGTGCCAGCAGTGTTGGGACTAGCGTCGGTGAGCAGTTCTTC.

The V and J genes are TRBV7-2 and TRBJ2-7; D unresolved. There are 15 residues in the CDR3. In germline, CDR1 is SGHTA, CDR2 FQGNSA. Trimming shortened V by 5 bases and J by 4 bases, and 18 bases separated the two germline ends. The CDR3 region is CASSIGWSSSYEQYF. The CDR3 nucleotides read TGTGCCAGCAGCATAGGATGGAGCAGCTCTTACGAGCAGTACTTC.

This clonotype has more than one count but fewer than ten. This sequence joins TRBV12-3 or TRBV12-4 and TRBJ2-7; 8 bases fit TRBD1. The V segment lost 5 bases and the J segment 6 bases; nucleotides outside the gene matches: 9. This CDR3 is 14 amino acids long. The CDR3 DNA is TGTGCCAGCAGTACCGGGACAGGACTCTCCGAGCAGTACTTC. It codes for CASSTGTGLSEQYF.

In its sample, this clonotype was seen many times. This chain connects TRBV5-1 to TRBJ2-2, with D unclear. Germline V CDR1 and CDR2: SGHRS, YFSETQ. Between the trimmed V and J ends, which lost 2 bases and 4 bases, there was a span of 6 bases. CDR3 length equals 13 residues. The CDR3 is CASSFSTTGELFF. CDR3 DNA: TGCGCCAGCAGCTTCAGTACCACCGGGGAGCTGTTTTTT.

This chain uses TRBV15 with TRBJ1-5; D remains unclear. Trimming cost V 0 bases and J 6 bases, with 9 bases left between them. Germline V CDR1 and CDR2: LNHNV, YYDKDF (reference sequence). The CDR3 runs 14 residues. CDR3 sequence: CATSRDRRSQPQHF. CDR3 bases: TGTGCCACCAGCAGAGACCGGCGAAGTCAGCCCCAGCATTTT.

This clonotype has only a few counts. As DNA, the CDR3 is TGTGCCAGCTCACTTGGGACAGGGGGCCCCTACGAGCAGTACTTC. It is translated as CASSLGTGGPYEQYF. The rearrangement links TRBV18 to TRBJ2-7; 12 bases match TRBD1. V gave up 4 bases and J gave up 2 bases; unmatched junction bases: 3. The germline CDR1 and CDR2 sequences are KGHSH and LQKENI. The CDR3 has 15 amino acids.

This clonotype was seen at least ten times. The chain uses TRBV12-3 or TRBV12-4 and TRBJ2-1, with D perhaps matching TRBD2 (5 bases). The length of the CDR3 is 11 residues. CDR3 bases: TGTGTCTCCGGGGATTACAATGAGCAGTTCTTC. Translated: CVSGDYNEQFF.

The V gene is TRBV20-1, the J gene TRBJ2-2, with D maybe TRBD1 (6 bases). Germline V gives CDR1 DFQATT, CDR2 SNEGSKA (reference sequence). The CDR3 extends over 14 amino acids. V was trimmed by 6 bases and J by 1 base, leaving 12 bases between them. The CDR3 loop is CSAPDSLNTGELFF. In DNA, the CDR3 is TGCAGTGCCCCGGACAGTCTGAACACCGGGGAGCTGTTTTTT.

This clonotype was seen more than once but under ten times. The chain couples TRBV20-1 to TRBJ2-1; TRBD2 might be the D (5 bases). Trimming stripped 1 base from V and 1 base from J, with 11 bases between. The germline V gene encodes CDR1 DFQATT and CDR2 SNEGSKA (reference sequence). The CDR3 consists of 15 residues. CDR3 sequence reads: CSARARTGSYNEQFF. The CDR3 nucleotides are TGCAGTGCTAGAGCTCGGACGGGATCCTACAATGAGCAGTTCTTC.

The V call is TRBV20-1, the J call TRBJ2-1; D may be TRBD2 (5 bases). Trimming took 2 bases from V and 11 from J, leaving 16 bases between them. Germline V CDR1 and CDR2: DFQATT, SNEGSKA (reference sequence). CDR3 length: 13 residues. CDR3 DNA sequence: TGCAGTGCTAGAAAAATAACTAGTTCACAGCAGTTCTTC. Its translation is CSARKITSSQQFF.

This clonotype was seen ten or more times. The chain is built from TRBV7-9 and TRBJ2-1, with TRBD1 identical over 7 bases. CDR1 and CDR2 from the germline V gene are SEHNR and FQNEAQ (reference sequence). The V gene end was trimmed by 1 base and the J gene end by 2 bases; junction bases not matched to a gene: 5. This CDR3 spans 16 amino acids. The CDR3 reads CASSLGDSSTYNEQFF. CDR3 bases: TGTGCCAGCAGCTTAGGGGACAGCAGTACCTACAATGAGCAGTTCTTC.

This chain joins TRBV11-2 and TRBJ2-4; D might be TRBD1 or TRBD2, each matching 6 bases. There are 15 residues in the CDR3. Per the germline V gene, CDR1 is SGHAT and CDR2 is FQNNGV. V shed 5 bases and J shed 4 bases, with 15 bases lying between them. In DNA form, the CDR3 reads TGTGCCAGCAGCCCCCTCGGGGGCATTAAAAACATTCAGTACTTC. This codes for CASSPLGGIKNIQYF. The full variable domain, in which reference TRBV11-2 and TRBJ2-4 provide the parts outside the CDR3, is EAGVAQSPRYKIIEKRQSVAFWCNPISGHATLYWYQQILGQGPKLLIQFQNNGVVDDSQLPKDRFSAERLKGVDSTLKIQPAKLEDSAVYLCASSPLGGIKNIQYFGAGTRLSVL.

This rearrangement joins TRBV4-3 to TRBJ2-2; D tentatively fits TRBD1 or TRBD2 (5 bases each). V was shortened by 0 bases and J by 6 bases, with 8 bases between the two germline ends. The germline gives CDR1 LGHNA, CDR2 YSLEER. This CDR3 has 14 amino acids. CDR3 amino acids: CASSQDGGPGELFF. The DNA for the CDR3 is TGCGCCAGCAGCCAAGATGGGGGACCCGGGGAGCTGTTTTTT.

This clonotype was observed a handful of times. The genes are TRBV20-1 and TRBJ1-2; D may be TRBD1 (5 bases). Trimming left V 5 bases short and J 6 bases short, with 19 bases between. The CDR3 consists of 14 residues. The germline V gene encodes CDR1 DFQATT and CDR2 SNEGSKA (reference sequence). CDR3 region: CSADGGIEADGYTF. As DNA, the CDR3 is TGCAGTGCTGACGGGGGGATTGAAGCTGATGGCTACACCTTC.

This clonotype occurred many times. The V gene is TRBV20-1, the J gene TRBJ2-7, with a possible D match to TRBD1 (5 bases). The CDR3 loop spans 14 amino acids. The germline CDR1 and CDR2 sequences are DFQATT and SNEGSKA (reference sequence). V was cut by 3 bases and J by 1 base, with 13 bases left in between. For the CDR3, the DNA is TGCAGTGCTAGTGGTCAGGGTAGTTCCTACGAGCAGTACTTC. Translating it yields CSASGQGSSYEQYF.

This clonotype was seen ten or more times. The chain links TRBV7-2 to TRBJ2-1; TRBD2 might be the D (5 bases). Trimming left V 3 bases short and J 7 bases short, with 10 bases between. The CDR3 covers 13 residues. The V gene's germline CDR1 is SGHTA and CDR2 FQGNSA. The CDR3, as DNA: TGTGCCAGCAGCTTGGACCGAGGGAATGAGCAGTTCTTC. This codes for CASSLDRGNEQFF.

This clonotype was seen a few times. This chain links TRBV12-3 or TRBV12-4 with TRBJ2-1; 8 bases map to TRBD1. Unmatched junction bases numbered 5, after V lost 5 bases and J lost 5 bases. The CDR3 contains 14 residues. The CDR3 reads CASSTRTGNNEQFF. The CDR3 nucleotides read TGTGCCAGCAGTACACGGACAGGGAACAATGAGCAGTTCTTC.

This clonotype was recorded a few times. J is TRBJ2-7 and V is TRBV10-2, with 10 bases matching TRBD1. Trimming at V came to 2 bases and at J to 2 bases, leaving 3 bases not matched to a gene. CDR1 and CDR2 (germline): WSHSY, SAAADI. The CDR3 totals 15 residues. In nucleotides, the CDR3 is TGCGCCAGCAGTGAGGGGACAGGGGCGACCTACGAGCAGTACTTC. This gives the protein CASSEGTGATYEQYF.

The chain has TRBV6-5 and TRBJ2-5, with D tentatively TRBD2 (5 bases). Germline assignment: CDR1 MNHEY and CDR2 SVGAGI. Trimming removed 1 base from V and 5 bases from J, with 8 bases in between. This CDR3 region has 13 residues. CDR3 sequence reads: CASSYWRGETQYF. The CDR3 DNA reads TGTGCCAGCAGTTACTGGCGCGGGGAGACCCAGTACTTC.

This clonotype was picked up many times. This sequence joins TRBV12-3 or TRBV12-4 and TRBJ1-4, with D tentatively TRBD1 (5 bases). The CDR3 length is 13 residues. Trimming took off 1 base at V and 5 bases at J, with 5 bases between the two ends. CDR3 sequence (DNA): TGTGCCAGCAGTTTAGGACAGAATGAAAAACTGTTTTTT. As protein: CASSLGQNEKLFF.

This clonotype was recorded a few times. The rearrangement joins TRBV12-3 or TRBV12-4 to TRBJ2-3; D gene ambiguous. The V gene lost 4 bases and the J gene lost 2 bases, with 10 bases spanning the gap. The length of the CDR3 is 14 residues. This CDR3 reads CASSYWRNTDTQYF. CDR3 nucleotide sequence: TGTGCCAGCAGTTATTGGCGGAACACAGATACGCAGTATTTT.